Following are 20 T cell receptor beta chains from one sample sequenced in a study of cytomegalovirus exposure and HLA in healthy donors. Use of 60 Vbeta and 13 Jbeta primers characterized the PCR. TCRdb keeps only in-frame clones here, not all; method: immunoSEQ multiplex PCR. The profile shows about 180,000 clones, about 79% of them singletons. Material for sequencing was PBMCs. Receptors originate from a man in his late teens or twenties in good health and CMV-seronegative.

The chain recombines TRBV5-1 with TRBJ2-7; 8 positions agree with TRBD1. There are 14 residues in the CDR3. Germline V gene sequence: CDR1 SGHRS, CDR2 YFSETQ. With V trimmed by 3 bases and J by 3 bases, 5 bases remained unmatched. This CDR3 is CASSSAGQVYEQYF. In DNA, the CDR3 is TGCGCCAGCAGCTCTGCGGGACAGGTCTACGAGCAGTACTTC.

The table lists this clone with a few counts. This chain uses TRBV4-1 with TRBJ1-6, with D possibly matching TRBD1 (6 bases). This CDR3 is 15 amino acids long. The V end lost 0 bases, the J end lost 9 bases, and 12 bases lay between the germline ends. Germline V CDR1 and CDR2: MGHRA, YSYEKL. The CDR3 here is CASSQEGRGFSPLHF. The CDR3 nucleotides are TGCGCCAGCAGCCAAGAGGGCAGGGGCTTTTCACCCCTCCACTTT.

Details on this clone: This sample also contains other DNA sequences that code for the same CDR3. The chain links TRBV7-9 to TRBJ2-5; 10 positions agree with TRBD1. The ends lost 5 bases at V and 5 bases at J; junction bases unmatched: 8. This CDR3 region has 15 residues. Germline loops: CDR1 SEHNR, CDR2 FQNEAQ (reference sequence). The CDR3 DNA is TGTGCCAGCAGCCCGCAGACAGGGGGCCGGGAGACCCAGTACTTC. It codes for CASSPQTGGRETQYF.

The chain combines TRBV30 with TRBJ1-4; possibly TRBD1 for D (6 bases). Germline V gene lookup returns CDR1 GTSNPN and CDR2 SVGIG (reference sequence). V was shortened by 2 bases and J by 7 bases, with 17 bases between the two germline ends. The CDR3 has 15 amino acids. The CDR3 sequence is CAWSRRGGGSEKLFF. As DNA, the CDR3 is TGTGCCTGGAGTAGGAGGGGGGGAGGATCTGAAAAACTGTTTTTT.

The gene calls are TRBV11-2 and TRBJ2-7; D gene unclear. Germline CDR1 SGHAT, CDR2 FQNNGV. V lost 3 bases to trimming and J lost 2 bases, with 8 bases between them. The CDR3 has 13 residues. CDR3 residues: CASSLQAAYEQYF. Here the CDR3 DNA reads TGTGCCAGCAGCTTGCAGGCAGCCTACGAGCAGTACTTC.

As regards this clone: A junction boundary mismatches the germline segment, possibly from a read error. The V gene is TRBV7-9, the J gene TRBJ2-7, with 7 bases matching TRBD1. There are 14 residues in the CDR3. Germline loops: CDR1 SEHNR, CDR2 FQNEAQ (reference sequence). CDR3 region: CSSSPRQGSYEQYF. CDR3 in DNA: TGTTCCAGCAGCCCGAGACAGGGTTCCTACGAGCAGTACTTC.

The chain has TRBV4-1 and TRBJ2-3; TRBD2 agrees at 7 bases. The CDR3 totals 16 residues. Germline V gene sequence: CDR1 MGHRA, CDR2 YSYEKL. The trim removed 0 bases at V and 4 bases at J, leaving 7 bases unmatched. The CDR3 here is CASSQDSPGGSDTQYF. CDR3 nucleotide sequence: TGCGCCAGCAGCCAAGATTCCCCGGGGGGATCAGATACGCAGTATTTT.

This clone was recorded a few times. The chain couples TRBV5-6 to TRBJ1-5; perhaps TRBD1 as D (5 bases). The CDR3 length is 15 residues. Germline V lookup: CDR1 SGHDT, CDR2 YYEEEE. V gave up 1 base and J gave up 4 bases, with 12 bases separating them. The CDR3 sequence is CASSLQGQRNQPQHF. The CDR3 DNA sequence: TGTGCCAGCAGCTTGCAGGGCCAAAGGAATCAGCCCCAGCATTTT. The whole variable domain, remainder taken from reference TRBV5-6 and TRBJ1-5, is DAGVTQSPTHLIKTRGQQVTLRCSPKSGHDTVSWYQQALGQGPQFIFQYYEEEERQRGNFPDRFSGHQFPNYSSELNVNALLLGDSALYLCASSLQGQRNQPQHFGDGTRLSIL.

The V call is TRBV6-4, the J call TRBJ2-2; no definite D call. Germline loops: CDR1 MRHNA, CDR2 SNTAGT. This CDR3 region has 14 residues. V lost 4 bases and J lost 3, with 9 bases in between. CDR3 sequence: CASSGGDDTGELFF. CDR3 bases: TGTGCCAGCAGTGGAGGAGACGACACCGGGGAGCTGTTTTTT.

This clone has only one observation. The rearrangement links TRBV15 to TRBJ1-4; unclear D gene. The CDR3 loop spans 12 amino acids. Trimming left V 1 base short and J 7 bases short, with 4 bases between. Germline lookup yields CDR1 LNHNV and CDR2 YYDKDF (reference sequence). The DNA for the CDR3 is TGTGCCACCAGCAGAGTCGGTGAAAAACTGTTTTTT. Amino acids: CATSRVGEKLFF.

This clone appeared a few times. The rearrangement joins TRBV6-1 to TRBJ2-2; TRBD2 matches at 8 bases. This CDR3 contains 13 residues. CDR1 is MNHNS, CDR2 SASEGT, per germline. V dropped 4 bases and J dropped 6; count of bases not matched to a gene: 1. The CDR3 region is CASSVRGAGELFF. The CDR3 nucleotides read TGTGCCAGCAGTGTGCGGGGGGCCGGGGAGCTGTTTTTT.

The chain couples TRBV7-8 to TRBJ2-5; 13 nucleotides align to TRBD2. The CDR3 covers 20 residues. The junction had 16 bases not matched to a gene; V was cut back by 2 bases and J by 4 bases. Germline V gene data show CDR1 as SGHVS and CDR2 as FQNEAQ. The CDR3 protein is CASSLTGLAGVIKEGETQYF. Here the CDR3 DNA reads TGTGCCAGCAGCTTAACAGGACTAGCGGGAGTTATAAAGGAAGGAGAGACCCAGTACTTC. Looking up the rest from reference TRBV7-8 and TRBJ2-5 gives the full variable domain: GAGVSQSPRYKVAKRGQDVALRCDPISGHVSLFWYQQALGQGPEFLTYFQNEAQLDKSGLPSDRFFAERPEGSVSTLKIQRTQQEDSAVYLCASSLTGLAGVIKEGETQYFGPGTRLLVL.

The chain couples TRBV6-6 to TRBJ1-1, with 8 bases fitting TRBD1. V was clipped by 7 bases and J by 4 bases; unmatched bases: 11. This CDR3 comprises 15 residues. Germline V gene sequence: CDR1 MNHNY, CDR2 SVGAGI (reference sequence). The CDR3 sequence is CASTRTGPLPTEAFF. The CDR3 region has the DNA TGTGCCAGCACTCGGACAGGGCCACTCCCCACTGAAGCTTTCTTT.

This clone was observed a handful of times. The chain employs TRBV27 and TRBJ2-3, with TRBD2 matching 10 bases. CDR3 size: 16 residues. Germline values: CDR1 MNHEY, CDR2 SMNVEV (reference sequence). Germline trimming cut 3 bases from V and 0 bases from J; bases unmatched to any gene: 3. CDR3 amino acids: CASSFGLAVSTDTQYF. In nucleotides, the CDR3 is TGTGCCAGCAGTTTCGGACTAGCGGTTAGCACAGATACGCAGTATTTT.

This CDR3 reads CASSLNPNRAGEQFF. CDR3 coding DNA: TGTGCCAGCAGCTTAAACCCAAACAGGGCAGGTGAGCAGTTCTTC. The genes are TRBV7-2 and TRBJ2-1, with D possibly being TRBD1 (6 bases). V lost 2 bases and J lost 9, with 17 bases in between. Germline loops: CDR1 SGHTA, CDR2 FQGNSA. The CDR3 length is 15 residues. Full variable domain (rest looked up from reference TRBV7-2 and TRBJ2-1): GAGVSQSPSNKVTEKGKDVELRCDPISGHTALYWYRQSLGQGLEFLIYFQGNSAPDKSGLPSDRFSAERTGGSVSTLTIQRTQQEDSAVYLCASSLNPNRAGEQFFGPGTRLTVL.

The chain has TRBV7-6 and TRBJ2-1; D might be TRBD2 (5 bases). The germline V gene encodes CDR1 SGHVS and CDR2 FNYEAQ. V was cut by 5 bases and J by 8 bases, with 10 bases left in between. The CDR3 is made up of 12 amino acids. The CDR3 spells CASSTPRDEQFF. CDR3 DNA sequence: TGTGCCAGCAGCACTCCGAGGGATGAGCAGTTCTTC.

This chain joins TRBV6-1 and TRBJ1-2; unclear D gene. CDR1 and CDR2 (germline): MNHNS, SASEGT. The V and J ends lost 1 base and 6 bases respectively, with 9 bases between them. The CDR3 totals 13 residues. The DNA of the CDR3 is TGTGCCAGCAGTGAAGTCGGGGTCAATGGCTACACCTTC. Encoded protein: CASSEVGVNGYTF.

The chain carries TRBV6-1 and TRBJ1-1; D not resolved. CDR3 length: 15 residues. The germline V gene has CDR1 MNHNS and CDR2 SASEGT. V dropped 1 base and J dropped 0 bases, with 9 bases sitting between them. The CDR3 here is CASSEVGGMNTEAFF. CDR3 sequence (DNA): TGTGCCAGCAGTGAAGTCGGAGGCATGAACACTGAAGCTTTCTTT.

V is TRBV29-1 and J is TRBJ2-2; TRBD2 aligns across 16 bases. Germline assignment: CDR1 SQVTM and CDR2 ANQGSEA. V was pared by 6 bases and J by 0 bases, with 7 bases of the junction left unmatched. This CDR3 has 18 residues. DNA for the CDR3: TGCAGCGTCCTGGGACTAGCGGGGGGGCCTACGAACACCGGGGAGCTGTTTTTT. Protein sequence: CSVLGLAGGPTNTGELFF.

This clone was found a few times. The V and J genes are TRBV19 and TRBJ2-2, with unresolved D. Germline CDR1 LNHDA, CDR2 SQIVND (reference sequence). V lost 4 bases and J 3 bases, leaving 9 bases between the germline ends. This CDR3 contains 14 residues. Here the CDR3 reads CASSTAIYTGELFF. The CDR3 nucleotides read TGTGCCAGTAGTACCGCTATATACACCGGGGAGCTGTTTTTT.